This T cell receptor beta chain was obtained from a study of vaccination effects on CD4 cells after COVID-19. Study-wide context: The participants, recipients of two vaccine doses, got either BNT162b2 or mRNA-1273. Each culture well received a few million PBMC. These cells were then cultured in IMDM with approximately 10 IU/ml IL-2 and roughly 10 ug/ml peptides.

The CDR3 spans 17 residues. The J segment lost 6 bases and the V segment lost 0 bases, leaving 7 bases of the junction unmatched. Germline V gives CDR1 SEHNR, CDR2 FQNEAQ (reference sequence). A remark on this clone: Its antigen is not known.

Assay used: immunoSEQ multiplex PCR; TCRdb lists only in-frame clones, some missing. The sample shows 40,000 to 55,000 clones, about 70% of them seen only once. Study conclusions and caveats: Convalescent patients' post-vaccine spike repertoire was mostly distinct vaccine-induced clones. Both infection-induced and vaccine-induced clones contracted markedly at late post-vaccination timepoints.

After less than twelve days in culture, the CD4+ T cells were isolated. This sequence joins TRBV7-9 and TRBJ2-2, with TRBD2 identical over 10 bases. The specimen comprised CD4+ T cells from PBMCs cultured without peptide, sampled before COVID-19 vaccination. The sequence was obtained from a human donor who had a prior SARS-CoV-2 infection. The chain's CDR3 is CASSLAFRGLAAGELFF. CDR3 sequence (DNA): TGTGCCAGCAGCTTAGCTTTTAGAGGACTAGCGGCCGGGGAGCTGTTTTTT.